One and the same sample provided the 28 T cell receptor beta chains below, sequenced in a study of cytomegalovirus exposure and HLA in healthy donors. PCR was performed using 60 Vbeta and 13 Jbeta primers. Data came from immunoSEQ multiplex PCR; TCRdb stores just in-frame clones and leaves some out. There are over 150,000 clones in the sample; approximately 77% occur only once, and 1.2% to 1.5% lies in the top ten. Sequences were obtained from PBMCs. These TCRs come from a man in his late teens or twenties in good health and CMV-seronegative.

The chain recombines TRBV4-3 with TRBJ2-7; no reliable D call. Germline V gives CDR1 LGHNA, CDR2 YSLEER. The CDR3 runs 15 residues. Trimming left V 1 base short and J 3 bases short, with 13 bases between. Here the CDR3 DNA reads TGCGCCAGCAGCCAAGTTGCCAACGGTAACTACGAGCAGTACTTC. This translates into CASSQVANGNYEQYF.

The J gene is TRBJ2-5, the V gene TRBV5-8; tentatively, D is TRBD2 (7 bases). This CDR3 is 15 amino acids long. V was clipped by 1 base and J by 0 bases, with 10 bases between them. Germline-derived CDR1 and CDR2 are SGHTS and YDEGEE. The CDR3 DNA is TGTGCCAGCAGCTTGACGGGGGGCTACCAAGAGACCCAGTACTTC. Translating it yields CASSLTGGYQETQYF. Full variable domain (rest looked up from reference TRBV5-8 and TRBJ2-5): EAGVTQSPTHLIKTRGQQATLRCSPISGHTSVYWYQQALGLGLQFLLWYDEGEERNRGNFPPRFSGRQFPNYSSELNVNALELEDSALYLCASSLTGGYQETQYFGPGTRLLVL.

V and J are TRBV5-6 and TRBJ2-2; D may be TRBD2 (5 bases). Deletions cut 2 bases from V and 0 bases from J, with 14 bases between. This CDR3 comprises 17 residues. The germline CDR1 and CDR2 sequences are SGHDT and YYEEEE. The CDR3 sequence is CASSLDYSKANTGELFF. The CDR3 DNA is TGTGCCAGCAGCTTAGACTACAGCAAAGCGAACACCGGGGAGCTGTTTTTT.

This sequence joins TRBV7-2 and TRBJ2-2, with a tentative D call TRBD2 (6 bases). The CDR3 contains 15 residues. Germline CDR1 SGHTA, CDR2 FQGNSA. Trimming pared 5 bases from V and 7 bases from J, leaving 17 bases between. The CDR3 here is CASSRREPGSGELFF. DNA of the CDR3: TGTGCCAGCAGCCGCCGGGAGCCCGGTAGCGGGGAGCTGTTTTTT.

This clone was observed a few times. The CDR3 region has the DNA TGTGCCAGCACAGGGACAGGGGACACAGATACGCAGTATTTT. It codes for CASTGTGDTDTQYF. The chain joins TRBV6-1 to TRBJ2-3; TRBD1 matches at 10 bases. The CDR3 is 14 amino acids. The V segment lost 7 bases and the J segment 2 bases; nucleotides outside the gene matches: 3. CDR1 is MNHNS, CDR2 SASEGT, per germline.

This sequence joins TRBV5-6 and TRBJ2-7; TRBD1 aligns across 8 bases. Germline CDR1 reads SGHDT; CDR2 reads YYEEEE. CDR3 size: 15 residues. V lost 4 bases and J lost 3; bases outside the gene matches: 9. CDR3 protein: CASSPWTGPDYEQYF. CDR3 DNA sequence: TGTGCCAGCAGCCCCTGGACAGGGCCAGACTACGAGCAGTACTTC.

The V and J genes are TRBV6-4 and TRBJ1-1; D is undetermined. Germline values: CDR1 MRHNA, CDR2 SNTAGT. V shed 4 bases and J shed 0 bases, with 6 bases lying between them. The CDR3 runs 13 residues. CDR3 loop: CASSVEVNTEAFF. The CDR3 DNA reads TGTGCCAGCAGTGTAGAAGTGAACACTGAAGCTTTCTTT.

The rearrangement uses TRBV5-1 and TRBJ2-7; maybe TRBD2 (5 bases). Germline V gene sequence: CDR1 SGHRS, CDR2 YFSETQ. V dropped 5 bases and J dropped 2 bases, with 20 bases sitting between them. This CDR3 has 16 residues. The CDR3 nucleotides read TGCGCCAGCAGTCCGGTACGGGGTTACCATACCTACGAGCAGTACTTC. Protein: CASSPVRGYHTYEQYF.

The chain combines TRBV6-6 with TRBJ1-2; 8 nucleotides align to TRBD1. Germline loops: CDR1 MNHNY, CDR2 SVGAGI (reference sequence). This CDR3 contains 16 residues. With V trimmed by 8 bases and J by 6 bases, 17 bases remained unmatched. The CDR3 region is CASGHRDRPSSNGYTF. The CDR3, as DNA: TGTGCCAGCGGCCACCGGGACAGGCCTTCATCAAATGGCTACACCTTC.

The rearrangement joins TRBV11-2 to TRBJ2-7, with 13 bases fitting TRBD2. This CDR3 comprises 15 residues. Germline CDR1 and CDR2: SGHAT and FQNNGV. V was clipped by 5 bases and J by 7 bases; unmatched bases: 8. The CDR3 region has the DNA TGTGCCAGCAGCACAACCGGACTAGCGGGAGCGGAGCAGTACTTC. Translating it yields CASSTTGLAGAEQYF.

The V and J genes are TRBV27 and TRBJ2-4, with TRBD1 matching 12 bases. V lost 5 bases to trimming and J lost 7 bases; unmatched junction nucleotides: 9. CDR3 size: 16 residues. CDR1 is MNHEY and CDR2 is SMNVEV in the germline V gene (reference sequence). In DNA, the CDR3 is TGTGCCAGCAGTCAACAACCGGGACAGGGGGCGAACATTCAGTACTTC. Translated: CASSQQPGQGANIQYF.

This clone came up a few times. V gene TRBV5-4 combines with J gene TRBJ2-7; 7 bases map to TRBD2. The CDR3 consists of 15 residues. With 7 bases clipped from V and 0 bases from J, the junction kept 10 bases outside the gene matches. In germline, CDR1 is SGHNT, CDR2 YYREEE (reference sequence). CDR3 nucleotide sequence: TGTGCCAGCGGCCGGGAGGCGGGGAGCTCCTACGAGCAGTACTTC. It is translated as CASGREAGSSYEQYF. Looking up the rest from reference TRBV5-4 and TRBJ2-7 gives the full variable domain: ETGVTQSPTHLIKTRGQQVTLRCSSQSGHNTVSWYQQALGQGPQFIFQYYREEENGRGNFPPRFSGLQFPNYSSELNVNALELDDSALYLCASGREAGSSYEQYFGPGTRLTVT.

This chain connects TRBV19 to TRBJ2-1; 14 nucleotides line up with TRBD2. This CDR3 contains 15 residues. Per germline, CDR1 LNHDA and CDR2 SQIVND (reference sequence). After removal of 9 bases from V and 5 bases from J, the junction contained 6 bases not matched to a gene. The CDR3 loop is CASRGLAGVNNEQFF. CDR3 nucleotides: TGTGCCAGCCGGGGACTAGCGGGGGTGAACAATGAGCAGTTCTTC. Supplemented by reference TRBV19 and TRBJ2-1, the full variable domain reads DGGITQSPKYLFRKEGQNVTLSCEQNLNHDAMYWYRQDPGQGLRLIYYSQIVNDFQKGDIAEGYSVSREKKESFPLTVTSAQKNPTAFYLCASRGLAGVNNEQFFGPGTRLTVL.

In DNA, the CDR3 is TGTGCCAGCAGCTTTCCGCTAGCGGGAGGATCCTACGAGCAGTACTTC. Translation gives CASSFPLAGGSYEQYF. The J gene is TRBJ2-7, the V gene TRBV7-2; 11 nucleotides match TRBD2. Per the germline V gene, CDR1 is SGHTA and CDR2 is FQGNSA. V lost 3 bases and J lost 1; bases outside the gene matches: 5. The CDR3 covers 16 residues.

The chain employs TRBV6-6 and TRBJ2-7; no clear D. Germline V gene sequence: CDR1 MNHNY, CDR2 SVGAGI (reference sequence). V was pared by 6 bases and J by 4 bases, with 16 bases between. The CDR3 length is 14 residues. This chain's CDR3 is CASSQYPPPYEQYF. The DNA for the CDR3 is TGTGCCAGCAGCCAGTACCCCCCCCCGTACGAGCAGTACTTC.

The gene calls are TRBV7-9 and TRBJ2-2, with 9 positions matching TRBD2. Germline V gene sequence: CDR1 SEHNR, CDR2 FQNEAQ (reference sequence). This CDR3 has 16 residues. Unmatched junction bases numbered 5, after V lost 5 bases and J lost 1 base. For the CDR3, the DNA is TGTGCCAGCAGCCCCATAGCGGGAGAGAACACCGGGGAGCTGTTTTTT. This encodes CASSPIAGENTGELFF.

This chain links TRBV9 with TRBJ1-3; TRBD1 matches 12 bases. This CDR3 is built from 15 residues. Germline trimming cut 3 bases from V and 4 bases from J; bases unmatched to any gene: 2. Looked up from germline, CDR1 is SGDLS and CDR2 is YYNGEE. CDR3 DNA: TGTGCCAGCAGCGGGGACAGGGGGCCAGGAAACACCATATATTTT. It is translated as CASSGDRGPGNTIYF.

The CDR3 nucleotides read TGTGCCAGCAGCCCCACGGGACTACCCTACAATGAGCAGTTCTTC. Amino acid sequence: CASSPTGLPYNEQFF. The V call is TRBV7-9, the J call TRBJ2-1, with 7 bases matching TRBD2. V lost 5 bases, J lost 2 bases, and 6 bases stayed unmatched. The CDR3 consists of 15 residues. The germline V gene has CDR1 SEHNR and CDR2 FQNEAQ (reference sequence).

The chain is built from TRBV27 and TRBJ2-1; 12 bases align to TRBD2. CDR3 length: 16 residues. J gave up 9 bases and V 3 bases, and 9 bases lay outside the gene matches. Germline V gene sequence: CDR1 MNHEY, CDR2 SMNVEV (reference sequence). CDR3 sequence: CASSLPGLAGKGEQFF. For the CDR3, the DNA is TGTGCCAGCAGTTTGCCCGGACTAGCGGGAAAGGGTGAGCAGTTCTTC.

The chain employs TRBV27 and TRBJ2-5; D perhaps matches TRBD1 (6 bases). Trimming pared 3 bases from V and 3 bases from J, leaving 11 bases between. Per germline, CDR1 MNHEY and CDR2 SMNVEV (reference sequence). This CDR3 has 14 amino acids. The CDR3 region is CASSLQGHEETQYF. In DNA form, the CDR3 reads TGTGCCAGCAGTTTGCAGGGACATGAAGAGACCCAGTACTTC.

The gene calls are TRBV18 and TRBJ1-1, with 8 positions matching TRBD1. V lost 3 bases to trimming and J lost 1 base; unmatched junction nucleotides: 4. The CDR3 extends over 15 amino acids. Germline CDR1 KGHSH, CDR2 LQKENI. CDR3 DNA: TGTGCCAGCTCACCCGATGGACAGGGGAACACTGAAGCTTTCTTT. Amino acid sequence: CASSPDGQGNTEAFF.

For the CDR3, the DNA is TGTGCCAGCAGCCCAGCGGGGGTGGCAGATACGCAGTATTTT. It encodes CASSPAGVADTQYF. The rearrangement uses TRBV11-2 and TRBJ2-3; 8 nucleotides match TRBD2. The V gene's germline CDR1 is SGHAT and CDR2 FQNNGV. The CDR3 totals 14 residues. With V trimmed by 5 bases and J by 4 bases, 5 bases remained unmatched.

The V gene is TRBV2, the J gene TRBJ2-2; no clear D. Germline V gene sequence: CDR1 SNHLY, CDR2 FYNNEI. V shed 8 bases and J shed 4 bases, with 11 bases lying between them. The CDR3 length is 13 residues. Here the CDR3 DNA reads TGTGCCAGCGCGGCCCGCCGCACCGGGGAGCTGTTTTTT. Its translation: CASAARRTGELFF.

The V call is TRBV9, the J call TRBJ2-3; possibly TRBD2 for D (5 bases). Germline V gene sequence: CDR1 SGDLS, CDR2 YYNGEE. The ends were cut back, 3 bases at V and 4 bases at J, with 18 bases in the middle. This CDR3 has 16 amino acids. CDR3 in amino acids: CASSARGRSAADTQYF. In DNA, the CDR3 is TGTGCCAGCAGCGCACGAGGGCGCTCCGCGGCAGATACGCAGTATTTT.

The chain links TRBV4-3 to TRBJ2-1, with D tentatively TRBD2 (5 bases). The length of the CDR3 is 15 residues. In germline, CDR1 is LGHNA, CDR2 YSLEER. Trimming left V 0 bases short and J 3 bases short, with 9 bases between. CDR3 residues: CASSQEPSHYNEQFF. The CDR3 DNA follows: TGCGCCAGCAGCCAAGAACCTAGCCACTACAATGAGCAGTTCTTC.

The rearrangement links TRBV19 to TRBJ2-3; 9 bases align to TRBD2. CDR3 length equals 15 residues. The ends lost 6 bases at V and 9 bases at J; junction bases unmatched: 13. Germline CDR1 is LNHDA and CDR2 is SQIVND (reference sequence). The CDR3 is CASRSVSSGIGTQYF. DNA of the CDR3: TGTGCCAGTAGGAGCGTGTCTAGCGGGATAGGGACGCAGTATTTT. Drawing the rest from reference TRBV19 and TRBJ2-3, the complete variable domain is DGGITQSPKYLFRKEGQNVTLSCEQNLNHDAMYWYRQDPGQGLRLIYYSQIVNDFQKGDIAEGYSVSREKKESFPLTVTSAQKNPTAFYLCASRSVSSGIGTQYFGPGTRLTVL.

This clone turned up a few times. The chain combines TRBV5-1 with TRBJ1-3; weak D call: TRBD1 (6 bases). The V end was cut by 1 base, the J end by 2 bases, with 10 bases between. Looked up from germline, CDR1 is SGHRS and CDR2 is YFSETQ. The CDR3 length is 15 residues. CDR3 coding DNA: TGCGCCAGCAGCTTGCAGGGGAGTACTGGAAACACCATATATTTT. Protein product: CASSLQGSTGNTIYF.

This clone was recorded a few times. The CDR3 reads CASSWGDLKTQYF. The CDR3 nucleotides read TGTGCCAGCAGCTGGGGGGACCTGAAGACCCAGTACTTC. V usage is TRBV7-9 and J usage is TRBJ2-5, with a tentative D call TRBD2 (6 bases). This CDR3 has 13 amino acids. Germline CDR1 SEHNR, CDR2 FQNEAQ (reference sequence). Trimming left V 4 bases short and J 6 bases short, with 12 bases between. Supplemented by reference TRBV7-9 and TRBJ2-5, the full variable domain reads DTGVSQNPRHKITKRGQNVTFRCDPISEHNRLYWYRQTLGQGPEFLTYFQNEAQLEKSRLLSDRFSAERPKGSFSTLEIQRTEQGDSAMYLCASSWGDLKTQYFGPGTRLLVL.